A single sample is the source of the 8 T cell receptor beta chains below, sequenced in a study of T-cell reconstitution after alpha-beta-depleted transplantation in children. The TCRbeta library was prepared with unique molecular identifiers. TCRdb reprocessed the PCR reads with MiXCR, giving one entry per CDR3 protein. The data hold 440,000 or so distinct CDR3 sequences, with approximately 10% observed a single time. The sample in question was PBMCs from the stem cell graft donor, obtained from the stem cell graft. The receptors derive from a human donor who donated a stem cell graft to a child with acute myeloid leukemia.

This clonotype was counted ten times or more. V usage is TRBV5-6 and J usage is TRBJ2-5, with 7 bases aligning to TRBD1. Trimming took 0 bases from V and 4 from J; bases not matched to a gene: 6. The germline gives CDR1 SGHDT, CDR2 YYEEEE. The CDR3 has 15 amino acids. CDR3 protein: CASSLGQGVSETQYF. The CDR3 DNA reads as TGTGCCAGCAGCTTGGGTCAGGGGGTATCAGAGACCCAGTACTTC.

Ten or more counts support this clonotype. V and J are TRBV10-3 and TRBJ1-6; TRBD1 matches 8 bases. The CDR3 totals 14 residues. CDR1 and CDR2 from the germline V gene are ENHRY and SYGVKD. V dropped 5 bases and J dropped 9; count of bases not matched to a gene: 6. This CDR3 reads CAISSGGAGSPLHF. The CDR3 DNA reads TGTGCCATCAGTTCAGGGGGCGCTGGTTCACCCCTCCACTTT.

The chain uses TRBV5-1 and TRBJ2-7, with D tentatively TRBD2 (6 bases). CDR1 and CDR2 (germline): SGHRS, YFSETQ. V was trimmed by 1 base and J by 5 bases, leaving 13 bases between them. The CDR3 has 14 amino acids. The CDR3 DNA sequence: TGCGCCAGCAGCTTGTTACGGGAGAGTAACGAGCAGTACTTC. It encodes CASSLLRESNEQYF.

The rearrangement links TRBV20-1 to TRBJ2-5, with a tentative D call TRBD1 (6 bases). The CDR3 is 13 amino acids. Germline V CDR1 and CDR2: DFQATT, SNEGSKA (reference sequence). Trimming took 6 bases from V and 4 from J, leaving 15 bases between them. The DNA for the CDR3 is TGCAGTGCGCCAGAACTAGGGGGAGAGACCCAGTACTTC. Amino acids: CSAPELGGETQYF.

In its sample, this clonotype was seen many times. The rearrangement uses TRBV29-1 and TRBJ2-3, with D uncertain. CDR1 is SQVTM, CDR2 ANQGSEA, per germline. V was trimmed by 3 bases and J by 3 bases, leaving 7 bases between them. The CDR3 has 12 residues. CDR3 coding DNA: TGCAGCGTTGACGAGGCTACAGATACGCAGTATTTT. Translated: CSVDEATDTQYF.

This chain links TRBV14 with TRBJ1-1, with TRBD1 as a possible D gene (6 bases). The CDR3 covers 14 residues. CDR1 is SGHDN, CDR2 FVKESK, per germline. The germline V and J ends were trimmed by 8 bases and 1 base, with 14 bases remaining between them. The CDR3 DNA reads as TGTGCCAGCCGAAAAGGGGGGCGGAACACTGAAGCTTTCTTT. Amino acids: CASRKGGRNTEAFF.

This clonotype was detected only a few times. This chain links TRBV27 with TRBJ1-6; D is possibly TRBD1 (6 bases). The CDR3 consists of 13 residues. V was pared by 7 bases and J by 7 bases, with 11 bases between. Germline CDR1 MNHEY, CDR2 SMNVEV (reference sequence). The CDR3 loop is CASKRGGNSPLHF. The CDR3 DNA is TGTGCCAGCAAGAGGGGGGGAAATTCACCCCTCCACTTT.

This clonotype was seen repeatedly, ten times or more. This chain uses TRBV2 with TRBJ1-3; TRBD1 is a possible D gene (5 bases). This CDR3 region has 14 residues. CDR1 is SNHLY and CDR2 is FYNNEI in the germline V gene. Trimming cost V 4 bases and J 3 bases, with 10 bases left between them. CDR3 residues: CASSARGSGNTIYF. For the CDR3, the DNA is TGTGCCAGCAGTGCTCGGGGGAGTGGAAACACCATATATTTT.